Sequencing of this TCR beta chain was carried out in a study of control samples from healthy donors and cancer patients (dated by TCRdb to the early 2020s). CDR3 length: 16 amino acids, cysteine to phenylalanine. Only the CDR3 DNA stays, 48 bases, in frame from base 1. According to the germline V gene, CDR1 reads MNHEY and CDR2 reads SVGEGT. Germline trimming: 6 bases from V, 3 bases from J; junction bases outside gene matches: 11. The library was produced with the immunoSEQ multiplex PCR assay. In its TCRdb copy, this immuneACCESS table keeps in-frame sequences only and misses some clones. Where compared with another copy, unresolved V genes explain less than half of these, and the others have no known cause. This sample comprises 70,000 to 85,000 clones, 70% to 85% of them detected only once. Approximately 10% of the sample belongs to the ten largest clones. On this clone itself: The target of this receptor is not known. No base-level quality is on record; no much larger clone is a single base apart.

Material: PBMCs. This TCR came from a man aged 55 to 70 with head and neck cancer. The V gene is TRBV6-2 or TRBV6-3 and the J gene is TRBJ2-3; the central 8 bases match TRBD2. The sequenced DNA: TGTGCCAGCAGCCGAAACGGTGGACTAGCTACAGATACGCAGTATTTT. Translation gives CASSRNGGLATDTQYF.